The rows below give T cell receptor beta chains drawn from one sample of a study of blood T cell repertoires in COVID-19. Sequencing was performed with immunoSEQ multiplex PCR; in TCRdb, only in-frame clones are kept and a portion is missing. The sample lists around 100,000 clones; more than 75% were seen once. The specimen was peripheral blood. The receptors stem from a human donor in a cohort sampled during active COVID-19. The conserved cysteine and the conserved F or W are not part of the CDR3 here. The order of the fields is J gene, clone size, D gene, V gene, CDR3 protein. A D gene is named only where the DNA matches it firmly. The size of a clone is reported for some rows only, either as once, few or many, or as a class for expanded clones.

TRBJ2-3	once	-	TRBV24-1	ATSDPSRGGDTQY
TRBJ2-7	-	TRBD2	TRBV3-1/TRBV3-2	ARGGDSYEQY
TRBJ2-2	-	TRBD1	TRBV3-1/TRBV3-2	ASSQDLTGSTGELF
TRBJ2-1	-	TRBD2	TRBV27	ASGRLAVYNEQF
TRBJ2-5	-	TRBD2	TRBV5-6	ASSYRTSGTHKETQY
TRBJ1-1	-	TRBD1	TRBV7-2	ASSLPGQKTEAF
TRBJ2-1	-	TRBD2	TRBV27	ASTPGTSGYSEQF
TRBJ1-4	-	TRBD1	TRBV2	ATNQGARTNEKLF
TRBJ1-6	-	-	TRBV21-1	ASSMGTGDFNSPLH
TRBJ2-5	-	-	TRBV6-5	ASSDNQETQY
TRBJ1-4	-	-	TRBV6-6	ASSLSWSASGLNEKLF
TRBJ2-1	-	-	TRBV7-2	ASSPMGLFNEQF
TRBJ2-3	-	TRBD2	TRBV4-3	ASAGTSLFGDTQY
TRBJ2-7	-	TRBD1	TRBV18	ASSSLWSGTGDLY
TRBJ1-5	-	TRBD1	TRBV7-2	ASSQTGGNQPQH